This T cell receptor beta chain was found in a study of Ad26.COV2.S vaccination and SARS-CoV-2 variants. Clones were sequenced by immunoSEQ multiplex PCR, and TCRdb holds only the in-frame ones, with some missing. Of some 410,000 clones in the sample, roughly 90% were seen once. Specified treatment: 15 to 20 received Ad26.COV2.S at low or high dose, single or two shots; several received placebo; per-sample allocation not given. Repertoires come from day 63 after the first vaccine or placebo injection. This clone was picked up one time. This CDR3 spans 16 amino acids. V lost 0 bases, J lost 5 bases, and 16 bases lay in between.

The sample consisted of peripheral blood, taken in a trial of Ad26.COV2.S vaccine versus placebo. The TCR originated in a person between 18 and 65 years old who received the Ad26.COV2.S COVID-19 vaccine or a placebo. The chain links TRBV23-1 to TRBJ2-5; maybe TRBD2 (5 bases). TRBV23-1 is labeled an ORF, and its function is uncertain. CDR3 loop: CASSQSERFPEETQYF. The CDR3 region has the DNA TGCGCCAGCAGTCAATCCGAGCGGTTCCCGGAGGAGACCCAGTACTTC.